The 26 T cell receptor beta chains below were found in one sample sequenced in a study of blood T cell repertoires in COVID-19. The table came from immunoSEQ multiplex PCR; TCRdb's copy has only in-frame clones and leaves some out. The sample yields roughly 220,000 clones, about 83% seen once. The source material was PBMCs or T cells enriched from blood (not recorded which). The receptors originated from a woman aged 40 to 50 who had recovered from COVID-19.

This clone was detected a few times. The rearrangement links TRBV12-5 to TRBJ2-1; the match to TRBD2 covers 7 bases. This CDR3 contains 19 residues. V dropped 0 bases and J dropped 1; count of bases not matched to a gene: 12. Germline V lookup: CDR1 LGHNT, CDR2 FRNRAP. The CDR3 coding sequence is TGTGCTAGTGGTTTGGTGAGTAGGCGGGAGTTAGGATCCTACAATGAGCAGTTCTTC. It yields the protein CASGLVSRRELGSYNEQFF.

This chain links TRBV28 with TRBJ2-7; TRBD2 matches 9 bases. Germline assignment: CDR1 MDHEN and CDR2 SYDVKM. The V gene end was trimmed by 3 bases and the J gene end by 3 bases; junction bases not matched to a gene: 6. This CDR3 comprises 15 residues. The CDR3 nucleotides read TGTGCCAGCAGTTTTGGGCTAGCGGGAATCTACGAGCAGTACGTC. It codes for CASSFGLAGIYEQYV.

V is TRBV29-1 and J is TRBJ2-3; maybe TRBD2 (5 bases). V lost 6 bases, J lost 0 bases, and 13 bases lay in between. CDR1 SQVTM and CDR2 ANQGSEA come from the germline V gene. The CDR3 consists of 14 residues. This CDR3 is CSVYGRRSTDTQYF. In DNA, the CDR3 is TGCAGCGTCTATGGGCGGAGGAGCACAGATACGCAGTATTTT.

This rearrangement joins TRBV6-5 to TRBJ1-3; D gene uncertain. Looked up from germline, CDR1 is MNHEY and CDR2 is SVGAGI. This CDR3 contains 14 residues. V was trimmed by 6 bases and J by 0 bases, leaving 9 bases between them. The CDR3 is CASSLPSSGNTIYF. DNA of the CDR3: TGTGCCAGCAGCCTTCCGAGCTCTGGAAACACCATATATTTT.

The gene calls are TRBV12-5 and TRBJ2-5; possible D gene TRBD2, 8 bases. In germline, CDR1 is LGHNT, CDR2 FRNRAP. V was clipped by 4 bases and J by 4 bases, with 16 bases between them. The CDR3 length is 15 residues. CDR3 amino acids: CASGSGGGLGETQYF. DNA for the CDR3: TGTGCTAGTGGTTCGGGAGGGGGCTTGGGAGAGACCCAGTACTTC. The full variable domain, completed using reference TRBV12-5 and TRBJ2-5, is DARVTQTPRHKVTEMGQEVTMRCQPILGHNTVFWYRQTMMQGLELLAYFRNRAPLDDSGMPKDRFSAEMPDATLATLKIQPSEPRDSAVYFCASGSGGGLGETQYFGPGTRLLVL.

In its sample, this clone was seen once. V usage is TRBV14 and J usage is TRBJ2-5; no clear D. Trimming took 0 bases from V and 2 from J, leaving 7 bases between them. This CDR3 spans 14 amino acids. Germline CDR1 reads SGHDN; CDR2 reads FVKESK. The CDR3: CASSQDLRQETQYF. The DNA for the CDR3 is TGTGCCAGCAGCCAAGATCTACGGCAAGAGACCCAGTACTTC.

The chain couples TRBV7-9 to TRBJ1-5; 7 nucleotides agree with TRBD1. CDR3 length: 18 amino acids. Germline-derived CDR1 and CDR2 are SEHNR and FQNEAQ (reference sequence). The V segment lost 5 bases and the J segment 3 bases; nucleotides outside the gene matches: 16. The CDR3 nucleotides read TGTGCCAGCAGCGCGAGGAAGGTACAGGGGAAAAACAATCAGCCCCAGCATTTT. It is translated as CASSARKVQGKNNQPQHF.

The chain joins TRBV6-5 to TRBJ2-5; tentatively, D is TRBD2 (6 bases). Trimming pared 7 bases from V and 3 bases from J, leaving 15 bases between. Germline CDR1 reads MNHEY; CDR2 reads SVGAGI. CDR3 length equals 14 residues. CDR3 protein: CASKLPGLEETQYF. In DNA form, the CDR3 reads TGTGCCAGCAAGTTACCGGGACTTGAAGAGACCCAGTACTTC.

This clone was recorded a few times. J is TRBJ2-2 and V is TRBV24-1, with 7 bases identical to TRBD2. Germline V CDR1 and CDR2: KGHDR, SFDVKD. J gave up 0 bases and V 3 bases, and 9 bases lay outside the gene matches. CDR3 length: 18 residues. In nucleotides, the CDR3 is TGTGCCACCAGTGATCCCCCCGGGGGGTCCACGAACACCGGGGAGCTGTTTTTT. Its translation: CATSDPPGGSTNTGELFF.

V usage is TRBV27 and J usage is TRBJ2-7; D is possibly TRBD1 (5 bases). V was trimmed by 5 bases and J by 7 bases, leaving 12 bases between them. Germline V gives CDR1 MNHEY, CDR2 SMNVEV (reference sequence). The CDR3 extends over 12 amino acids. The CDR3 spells CASSPKGWEQYF. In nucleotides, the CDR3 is TGTGCCAGCAGTCCGAAGGGGTGGGAGCAGTACTTC.

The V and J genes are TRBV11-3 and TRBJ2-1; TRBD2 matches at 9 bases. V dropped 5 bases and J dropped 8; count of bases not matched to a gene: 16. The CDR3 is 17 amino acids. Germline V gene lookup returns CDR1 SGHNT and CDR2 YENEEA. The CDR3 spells CASSLGVRIAGDDEQFF. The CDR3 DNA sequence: TGTGCCAGCAGCCTGGGGGTTAGAATAGCGGGAGATGATGAGCAGTTCTTC.

CDR3: CASSLAPRGYTGELFF. Written as DNA, the CDR3 is TGTGCCAGCAGCTTAGCTCCTAGGGGTTACACCGGGGAGCTGTTTTTT. The rearrangement links TRBV7-8 to TRBJ2-2, with TRBD1 as a possible D gene (5 bases). This CDR3 region has 16 residues. The germline V gene encodes CDR1 SGHVS and CDR2 FQNEAQ. Trimming took 0 bases from V and 3 from J, leaving 11 bases between them.

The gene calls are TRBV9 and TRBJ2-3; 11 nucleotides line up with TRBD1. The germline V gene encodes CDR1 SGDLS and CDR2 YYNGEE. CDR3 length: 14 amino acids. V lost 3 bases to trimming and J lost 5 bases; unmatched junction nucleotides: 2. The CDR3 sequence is CASSGTGGIDTQYF. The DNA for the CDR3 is TGTGCCAGCAGCGGGACAGGGGGCATAGATACGCAGTATTTT.

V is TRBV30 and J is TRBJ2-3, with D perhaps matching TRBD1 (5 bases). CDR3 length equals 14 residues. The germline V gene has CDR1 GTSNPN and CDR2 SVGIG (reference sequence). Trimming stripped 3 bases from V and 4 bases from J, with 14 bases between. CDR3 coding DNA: TGTGCCTGGAGGGACACCACTAAGCCAGATACGCAGTATTTT. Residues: CAWRDTTKPDTQYF.

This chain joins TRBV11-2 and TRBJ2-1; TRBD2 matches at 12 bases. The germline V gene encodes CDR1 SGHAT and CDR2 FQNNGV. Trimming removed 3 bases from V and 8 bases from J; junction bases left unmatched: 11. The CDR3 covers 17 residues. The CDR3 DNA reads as TGTGCCAGCAGCTTTAGGGGAGGACTAGCGGGATCGGATGAGCAGTTCTTC. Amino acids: CASSFRGGLAGSDEQFF.

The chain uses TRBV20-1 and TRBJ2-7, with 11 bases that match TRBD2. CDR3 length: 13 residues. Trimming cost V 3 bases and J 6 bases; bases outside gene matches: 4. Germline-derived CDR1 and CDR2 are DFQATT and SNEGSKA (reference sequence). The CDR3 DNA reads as TGCAGTGCTAGTACTAGCGGGAGTGGCGAGCAGTACTTC. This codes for CSASTSGSGEQYF.

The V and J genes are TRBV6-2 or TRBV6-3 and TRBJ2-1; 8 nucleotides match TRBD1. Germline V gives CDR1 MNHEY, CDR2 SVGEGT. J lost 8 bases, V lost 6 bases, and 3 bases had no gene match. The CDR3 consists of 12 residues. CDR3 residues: CASSRTGYEQFF. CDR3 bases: TGTGCCAGCAGCCGGACAGGGTATGAGCAGTTCTTC.

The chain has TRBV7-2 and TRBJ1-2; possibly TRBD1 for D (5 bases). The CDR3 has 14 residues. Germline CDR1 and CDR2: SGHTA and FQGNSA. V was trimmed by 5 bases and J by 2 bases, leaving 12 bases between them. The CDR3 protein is CASSPVAGNYGYTF. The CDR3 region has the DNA TGTGCCAGCAGCCCCGTTGCAGGGAACTATGGCTACACCTTC.

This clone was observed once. The CDR3 sequence: CASSVLLAGKDTQYF. Here the CDR3 DNA reads TGCGCCAGCAGTGTGTTACTAGCGGGAAAAGATACGCAGTATTTT. The V and J genes are TRBV10-1 and TRBJ2-3; 10 nucleotides align to TRBD2. The trim removed 4 bases at V and 5 bases at J, leaving 6 bases unmatched. CDR1 is WNHNN, CDR2 SYGVQD, per germline (reference sequence). The CDR3 extends over 15 amino acids.

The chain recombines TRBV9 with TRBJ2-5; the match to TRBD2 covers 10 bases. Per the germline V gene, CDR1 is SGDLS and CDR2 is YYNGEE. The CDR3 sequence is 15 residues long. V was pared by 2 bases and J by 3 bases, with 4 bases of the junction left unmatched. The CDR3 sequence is CASSVQLAGKETQYF. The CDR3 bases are TGTGCCAGCAGCGTCCAACTAGCGGGAAAAGAGACCCAGTACTTC. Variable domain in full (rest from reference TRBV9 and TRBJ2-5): DSGVTQTPKHLITATGQRVTLRCSPRSGDLSVYWYQQSLDQGLQFLIQYYNGEERAKGNILERFSAQQFPDLHSELNLSSLELGDSALYFCASSVQLAGKETQYFGPGTRLLVL.

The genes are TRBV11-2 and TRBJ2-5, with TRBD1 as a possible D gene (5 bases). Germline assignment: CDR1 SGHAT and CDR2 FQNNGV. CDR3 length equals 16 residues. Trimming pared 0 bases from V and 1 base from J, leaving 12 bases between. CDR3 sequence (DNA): TGTGCCAGCAGCTTAGACAATAGGGGTTTCCAAGAGACCCAGTACTTC. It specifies CASSLDNRGFQETQYF.

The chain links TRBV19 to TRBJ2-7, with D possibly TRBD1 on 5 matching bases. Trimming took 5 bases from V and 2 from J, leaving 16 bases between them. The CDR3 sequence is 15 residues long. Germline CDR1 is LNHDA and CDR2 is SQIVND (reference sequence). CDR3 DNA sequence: TGTGCCAGTAGTTCTCAACCTGGACAAGCCTACGAGCAGTACGTC. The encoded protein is CASSSQPGQAYEQYV.

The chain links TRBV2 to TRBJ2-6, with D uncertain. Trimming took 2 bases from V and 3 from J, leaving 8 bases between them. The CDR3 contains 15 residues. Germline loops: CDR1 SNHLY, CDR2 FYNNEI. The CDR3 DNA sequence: TGTGCCAGCAGTGAAATGGGCCGTGGGGCCAACGTCCTGACTTTC. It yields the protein CASSEMGRGANVLTF. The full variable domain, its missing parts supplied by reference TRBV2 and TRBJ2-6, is EPEVTQTPSHQVTQMGQEVILRCVPISNHLYFYWYRQILGQKVEFLVSFYNNEISEKSEIFDDQFSVERPDGSNFTLKIRSTKLEDSAMYFCASSEMGRGANVLTFGAGSRLTVL.

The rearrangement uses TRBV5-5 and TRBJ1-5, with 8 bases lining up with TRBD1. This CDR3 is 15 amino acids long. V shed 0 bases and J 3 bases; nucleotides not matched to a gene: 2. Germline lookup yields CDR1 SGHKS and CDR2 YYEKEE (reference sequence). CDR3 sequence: CASSLGTGNNQPQHF. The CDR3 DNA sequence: TGTGCCAGCAGCTTGGGGACAGGGAACAATCAGCCCCAGCATTTT.

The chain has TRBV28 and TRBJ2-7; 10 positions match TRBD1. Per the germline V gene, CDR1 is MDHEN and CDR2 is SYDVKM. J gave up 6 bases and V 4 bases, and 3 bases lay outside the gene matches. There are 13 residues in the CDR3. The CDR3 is CASSSGQGTEQYF. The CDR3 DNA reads TGTGCCAGCAGTTCGGGACAGGGGACCGAGCAGTACTTC.

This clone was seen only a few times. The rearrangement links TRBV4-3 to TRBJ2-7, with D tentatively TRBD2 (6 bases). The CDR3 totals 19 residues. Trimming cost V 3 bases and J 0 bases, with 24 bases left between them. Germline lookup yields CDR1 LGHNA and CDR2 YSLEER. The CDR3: CASSQFNEGRIAHSYEQYV. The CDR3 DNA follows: TGCGCCAGCAGCCAGTTCAACGAGGGGAGGATCGCTCACTCCTACGAGCAGTACGTC.